These 10 T cell receptor beta chains came from one sample sequenced in a study of blood T cell repertoires in COVID-19. The assay was immunoSEQ multiplex PCR, and TCRdb's table has in-frame clones only and misses some. The data contain some 300,000 clones, about 87% of them seen just once; the ten biggest clones take up around 1.2%. The sequenced sample consisted of peripheral blood. The receptors originated from a man between 65 and 79 years old with acute or convalescent COVID-19.

The CDR3 nucleotides are TGCGCCAGCAGCCCGGGACAGGCCAATGAAAAACTGTTTTTT. Its protein is CASSPGQANEKLFF. The rearrangement uses TRBV5-1 and TRBJ1-4; 8 positions agree with TRBD1. CDR1 SGHRS and CDR2 YFSETQ come from the germline V gene. With V trimmed by 4 bases and J by 5 bases, 4 bases remained unmatched. This CDR3 has 14 residues.

The CDR3 protein is CASSQVPGRLHGYTF. In DNA, the CDR3 is TGTGCCAGCAGCCAAGTCCCGGGTCGCCTTCATGGCTACACCTTC. The chain couples TRBV3-1 (or the pseudogene TRBV3-2) to TRBJ1-2; D gene uncertain. V dropped 1 base and J dropped 6 bases, with 15 bases sitting between them. The CDR3 is 15 residues long. The germline CDR1 and CDR2 sequences are LGHDT and YNNKEL (reference sequence).

This clone has a single count. The chain uses TRBV2 and TRBJ1-4, with unresolved D. Trimming stripped 4 bases from V and 3 bases from J, with 12 bases between. CDR1 and CDR2 from the germline V gene are SNHLY and FYNNEI. CDR3 length: 15 residues. CDR3 coding DNA: TGTGCCAGCAGTGCCACGCAACTCTCTAATGAAAAACTGTTTTTT. This sequence encodes CASSATQLSNEKLFF.

This clone was seen a single time. The CDR3 nucleotides are TGTGCCAGCAGCTTAGAGTTGAACAGGGCCATTAACACTGAAGCTTTCTTT. Its protein product is CASSLELNRAINTEAFF. V usage is TRBV5-6 and J usage is TRBJ1-1; possibly TRBD1 for D (6 bases). The CDR3 is 17 amino acids. Trimming took off 2 bases at V and 2 bases at J, with 19 bases between the two ends. Germline V gene data show CDR1 as SGHDT and CDR2 as YYEEEE.

The rearrangement joins TRBV11-2 to TRBJ1-6; weak D call: TRBD1 (5 bases). Germline values: CDR1 SGHAT, CDR2 FQNNGV. Trimming took off 1 base at V and 7 bases at J, with 8 bases between the two ends. This CDR3 is built from 14 residues. The DNA of the CDR3 is TGTGCCAGCAGCTTAGCACAGGACAATTCACCCCTCCACTTT. Translation gives CASSLAQDNSPLHF.

V is TRBV2 and J is TRBJ2-7; 8 bases line up with TRBD1. This CDR3 spans 13 amino acids. The V gene end was trimmed by 7 bases and the J gene end by 2 bases; junction bases not matched to a gene: 4. The germline V gene has CDR1 SNHLY and CDR2 FYNNEI. CDR3 amino acids: CASMEQGAYEQYF. The CDR3 DNA follows: TGTGCCAGCATGGAACAGGGGGCCTACGAGCAGTACTTC.

This sequence joins TRBV7-2 and TRBJ2-2; D is possibly TRBD1 (5 bases). Germline lookup yields CDR1 SGHTA and CDR2 FQGNSA. The ends were cut back, 5 bases at V and 1 base at J, with 11 bases in the middle. The CDR3 extends over 15 amino acids. The CDR3 is CASSPRRGNTGELFF. As DNA, the CDR3 is TGTGCCAGCAGCCCCCGTAGGGGGAACACCGGGGAGCTGTTTTTT.

V usage is TRBV4-3 and J usage is TRBJ2-3; 12 bases align to TRBD2. With V trimmed by 0 bases and J by 4 bases, 11 bases remained unmatched. The CDR3 is made up of 19 amino acids. Looked up from germline, CDR1 is LGHNA and CDR2 is YSLEER. In DNA form, the CDR3 reads TGCGCCAGCAGCCAAGAATGGGCACTAGCGGGAGGCATTGCAGATACGCAGTATTTT. It encodes CASSQEWALAGGIADTQYF.

This clone was detected only once. The V gene is TRBV5-6, the J gene TRBJ1-5, with TRBD1 identical over 9 bases. The CDR3 is made up of 14 amino acids. Germline values: CDR1 SGHDT, CDR2 YYEEEE. V lost 5 bases, J lost 6 bases, and 6 bases stayed unmatched. The CDR3 DNA follows: TGTGCCAGCAGTCGACAGGGGGTTACTCAGCCCCAGCATTTT. Translated, it gives CASSRQGVTQPQHF.

This clone was seen a few times. The V gene is TRBV4-3, the J gene TRBJ2-2, with no clear D. The CDR3 is made up of 13 amino acids. V shed 4 bases and J shed 7 bases, with 10 bases lying between them. Looked up from germline, CDR1 is LGHNA and CDR2 is YSLEER. DNA of the CDR3: TGCGCCAGCAGCCCCCAGTGGCTCGGGGAGCTGTTTTTT. It yields the protein CASSPQWLGELFF.